A selection of T cell receptor beta chains follows, all from one sample in a study of CD8+ T cells in alopecia areata. Assay used: immunoSEQ multiplex PCR; TCRdb lists only in-frame clones, some missing. The table shows over 25,000 clones, with over 60% occurring only once. Specimen: NKG2D-low CD8+ T cells sorted from blood. These receptors were taken from a human donor with alopecia areata. CDR3s include the opening cysteine and the closing phenylalanine or tryptophan. Each record gives: J gene, clone size, D gene, V gene, CDR3 protein, CDR3 DNA. The D gene is left open where the match is weak. Some rows have no size entry. The others give once, few or many, or a class for an expanded clone.

>TRBJ2-5|-|TRBD1|TRBV6-5
CASTPSQGAGETQYF
TGTGCCAGCACCCCCTCCCAGGGGGCTGGGGAGACCCAGTACTTC
>TRBJ1-1|-|-|TRBV13
CASSPRRGATEAFF
TGTGCCAGCAGCCCACGGAGGGGCGCGACTGAAGCTTTCTTT
>TRBJ2-1|-|-|TRBV15
CATSNGRYNEQFF
TGTGCCACCAGCAACGGGCGCTACAATGAGCAGTTCTTC
>TRBJ1-1|-|TRBD1|TRBV29-1
CSVLGQAQLMNTEAFF
TGCAGCGTTTTGGGACAGGCACAACTTATGAACACTGAAGCTTTCTTT
>TRBJ2-1|few|-|TRBV14
CASSQTAYNEQFF
TGTGCCAGCAGCCAAACAGCCTACAATGAGCAGTTCTTC
>TRBJ2-2|-|-|TRBV28
CASSLGGLHTGELFF
TGTGCCAGCAGTTTAGGCGGCCTACACACCGGGGAGCTGTTTTTT
>TRBJ2-5|-|-|TRBV6-5
CASSYAPQETQYF
TGTGCCAGCAGTTACGCCCCCCAAGAGACCCAGTACTTC
>TRBJ2-7|-|-|TRBV4-1
CASSQDATGYRYEQYF
TGCGCCAGCAGCCAAGATGCGACAGGCTACCGCTACGAGCAGTACTTC
>TRBJ2-7|-|TRBD1|TRBV27
CASGTGGIVYEQYF
TGTGCCAGCGGAACAGGGGGCATCGTCTACGAGCAGTACTTC
>TRBJ2-7|-|TRBD2|TRBV27
CASSLAGGFYEQYF
TGTGCCAGCAGTTTGGCGGGAGGCTTCTACGAGCAGTACTTC
>TRBJ2-1|once|-|TRBV6-6
CASNNRDSYNEQFF
TGTGCCAGCAACAACCGGGACTCCTACAATGAGCAGTTCTTC
>TRBJ2-7|-|TRBD2|TRBV29-1
CSVEDGTSGNSYEQYF
TGCAGCGTTGAAGACGGGACTAGCGGGAACTCCTACGAGCAGTACTTC
>TRBJ2-1|few|-|TRBV7-9
CASSGSEYYNEQFF
TGTGCCAGCAGCGGTAGCGAGTACTACAATGAGCAGTTCTTC
>TRBJ2-1|once|-|TRBV4-1
CASSPDWGEQFF
TGCGCCAGCAGCCCCGACTGGGGGGAGCAGTTCTTC
>TRBJ2-1|few|-|TRBV7-9
CASSYSMAGLRDEQFF
TGTGCCAGCAGCTATTCAATGGCGGGACTGAGGGATGAGCAGTTCTTC
>TRBJ2-5|-|-|TRBV6-5
CASSYSYRAETQYF
TGTGCCAGCAGTTACTCTTACAGGGCAGAGACCCAGTACTTC
>TRBJ2-1|-|-|TRBV4-1
CASSLYPAGSDEQFF
TGCGCCAGCAGCCTATACCCGGCGGGATCAGATGAGCAGTTCTTC
>TRBJ2-5|-|-|TRBV15
CATSRDRRGETQYF
TGTGCCACCAGCAGAGATAGGCGCGGGGAGACCCAGTACTTC
>TRBJ2-5|few|-|TRBV4-3
CASSQEPQGSQETQYF
TGCGCCAGCAGCCAAGAACCCCAGGGGTCCCAAGAGACCCAGTACTTC
>TRBJ1-5|-|TRBD1|TRBV7-9
CASSLGQGSQPQHF
TGTGCCAGCAGCCTTGGACAGGGGAGTCAGCCCCAGCATTTT
>TRBJ2-4|-|-|TRBV15
CATSSFSVQDKNIQYF
TGTGCCACCAGCAGTTTTTCGGTTCAGGACAAAAACATTCAGTACTTC
>TRBJ2-2|-|-|TRBV4-3
CASSQDVPGATGELFF
TGCGCCAGCAGCCAAGACGTTCCGGGGGCGACCGGGGAGCTGTTTTTT
>TRBJ2-2|medium-sized|-|TRBV6-4
CASSDSSEGHRELFF
TGTGCCAGCAGTGACTCGAGCGAGGGTCACCGGGAGCTGTTTTTT
>TRBJ2-7|-|-|TRBV5-1
CASSSPSTDSYEQYF
TGCGCCAGCAGCTCACCTTCGACCGACTCCTACGAGCAGTACTTC
>TRBJ2-3|once|TRBD1|TRBV6-1
CASSERAGGADTQYF
TGTGCCAGCAGTGAAAGGGCAGGGGGCGCAGATACGCAGTATTTT
>TRBJ2-7|-|-|TRBV27
CASSLGASDWYEQYF
TGTGCCAGCAGTCTGGGGGCTAGCGATTGGTACGAGCAGTACTTC
>TRBJ2-3|-|-|TRBV4-2
CASSHTHGGGADTQYF
TGTGCCAGCAGCCACACCCACGGCGGGGGCGCAGATACGCAGTATTTT
>TRBJ1-5|-|-|TRBV4-2
CASSQDMAGQNNQPQHF
TGTGCCAGCAGCCAAGATATGGCTGGACAGAATAATCAGCCCCAGCATTTT
>TRBJ2-7|-|-|TRBV27
CASSSQGVSYEQYF
TGTGCCAGCAGTTCACAGGGAGTTTCCTACGAGCAGTACTTC
>TRBJ1-2|-|-|TRBV9
CASPRQPDTHYGYTF
TGTGCCAGCCCCCGGCAGCCGGACACCCACTATGGCTACACCTTC
>TRBJ2-2|-|TRBD1|TRBV2
CASREQGAGTGELFF
TGTGCCAGCAGGGAACAGGGGGCAGGGACCGGGGAGCTGTTTTTT
>TRBJ2-1|-|-|TRBV27
CASSSDGSSYNEQFF
TGTGCCAGCAGTTCCGACGGCAGCTCCTACAATGAGCAGTTCTTC
>TRBJ2-7|once|TRBD2|TRBV6-5
CASSYVISGRTEQYF
TGTGCCAGCAGTTACGTGATTAGCGGGAGAACCGAGCAGTACTTC